The table lists the clone carrying this T cell receptor (beta chain) with a few counts. Its matching antigen is unknown. The sample is drawn from a study of molecular identifiers for immune sequencing clone quantification. The study, taken as a whole, reports: Clones of above 20 RNA copies carried over 98% of effector molecules; in naive cells they carried under 1%. One cell's worth of spiked Jurkat TCR RNA was reportedly detectable among 1 million or so naive cells.

From the PCR reads, TCRdb called clonotypes with MiXCR, one entry per CDR3 protein. The profile shows a few hundred thousand distinct CDR3 sequences, about a quarter of them singletons. With RNA at 10%, 30% or 50%, naive CD8 libraries came from around 20,000 to 990,000 sorted cells. The CDR3 runs 13 residues. CDR1 SGHVS and CDR2 FNYEAQ come from the germline V gene. The ends were cut back, 5 bases at V and 6 bases at J, with 11 bases in the middle. This clonotype originated in a human donor in good health. Some libraries in this study had Jurkat cell RNA spiked in. The chain employs TRBV7-6 and TRBJ2-1; D possibly corresponds to TRBD1 (5 bases). Material: naive CD8+ T cells from blood, with Jurkat cell RNA spiked in. Subset denoted: FACS-sorted CD8+CD4-CCR7+CD45RA+ naive T cells. CDR3 protein: CASSPTDLNEQFF. The CDR3 DNA sequence: TGTGCCAGCAGCCCGACAGACCTCAATGAGCAGTTCTTC.